This T cell receptor (beta chain) was documented in a study of T cell responses to AZD1222 COVID-19 vaccine. Study outcomes and limitations: Seropositive AZD1222 recipients at baseline numbered only 6 or 7. The donor cohort was predominantly white British with a female majority, and clonal diversity may have been underestimated.

Some clones are missing from TCRdb's copy, which holds only in-frame ones; the method was immunoSEQ multiplex PCR. This repertoire shows fewer than 120,000 clones, about nine tenths found once; its top ten account for 1.6%. Note on this clone: Its target is unknown.

The sequence was obtained from an adult in good health. The material was peripheral blood, obtained on day 0 of AZD1222 vaccination.

The CDR3 DNA reads TGTGCCAGCAGCCAATTCGGGACAGGGAATGAAAAACTGTTTTTT. Its translation is CASSQFGTGNEKLFF. The chain joins TRBV3-1 (or the pseudogene TRBV3-2) to TRBJ1-4, with 9 positions matching TRBD1. The V segment lost 2 bases and the J segment 5 bases; nucleotides outside the gene matches: 3. CDR1 is LGHDT and CDR2 is YNNKEL in the germline V gene (reference sequence). The CDR3 totals 15 residues.